This TCR beta chain was captured by sequencing in a study of blood T cell repertoires in COVID-19. Study information: Material from acute and convalescent COVID-19 was sourced from the United States, Italy and Spain. Sources were T cells, B-cell-depleted T cells, or PBMCs; the material itself was cDNA or gDNA.

Authors' processing steps: Reference gene primer amplification gave nucleated cell count estimates. Assay used: immunoSEQ multiplex PCR; TCRdb lists only in-frame clones, some missing. V, J and clone size reflect that table, while D and trimming were determined from the DNA. The profile shows 96,000 or so clones, over 90% of them singletons. The CDR3 sequence is 14 residues long. With V trimmed by 5 bases and J by 10 bases, 11 bases remained unmatched. Germline V gene sequence: CDR1 SGHAT, CDR2 FQNNGV. The genes are TRBV11-2 and TRBJ2-1, with 7 bases identical to TRBD2. The clonotype comes from a man in his 60s with acute or convalescent COVID-19. Sequences were obtained from peripheral blood. CDR3 sequence reads: CASSLGGGIGEQFF. In DNA form, the CDR3 reads TGTGCCAGCAGCCTCGGGGGAGGGATAGGGGAGCAGTTCTTC.